This entry concerns a single T cell receptor beta chain. Clones were sequenced by immunoSEQ multiplex PCR, and TCRdb holds only the in-frame ones, with some missing. The profile shows approximately 70,000 clones, about 97% of them singletons. The CDR3 is 14 amino acids. Between the trimmed V and J ends, which lost 3 bases and 3 bases, there was a span of 9 bases. Germline V gene sequence: CDR1 LNHDA, CDR2 SQIVND (reference sequence). These data originate in a study of technical replicates of blood from several donors. This chain joins TRBV19 and TRBJ1-5; D is perhaps TRBD1 (5 bases). Material: T cells isolated from PBMCs. The sequence came from a human donor in good health. CDR3 residues: CASSMGQFNQPQHF. In DNA form, the CDR3 reads TGTGCCAGTAGTATGGGGCAGTTCAATCAGCCCCAGCATTTT.